This is a list of T cell receptor beta chains from one sample in a study of blood T cell repertoires in COVID-19. Method: immunoSEQ multiplex PCR; TCRdb's copy keeps in-frame clones and lacks some. The top ten clones hold 0.7% to 1% of a sample with about 120,000 clones, just over 70% of them seen once. The sample comprised peripheral blood. These TCRs come from a human donor with acute or convalescent COVID-19. The donor label of this sample is uncertain. The CDR3 runs from the conserved cysteine through the conserved F or W. The D gene is left open where the match is weak. A clone size is listed for some rows: how often the clone was seen (once, few, many), or a class if it is expanded.

-	-	TRBV30	TRBJ1-5	CAWSRQGNQPQHF	TGTGCCTGGAGTCGGCAGGGCAATCAGCCCCAGCATTTT
TRBD1	-	TRBV6-1	TRBJ1-5	CASSETGNQPQHF	TGTGCCAGCAGTGAGACAGGGAATCAGCCCCAGCATTTT
TRBD2	-	TRBV7-7	TRBJ2-2	CASTQGLAGGRNTGELFF	TGTGCTAGCACCCAGGGACTAGCGGGGGGACGGAACACCGGGGAGCTGTTTTTT
-	few	TRBV30	TRBJ2-7	CAWSRGGASPYEQYF	TGTGCCTGGAGTCGGGGCGGGGCGTCTCCCTACGAGCAGTACTTC
-	once	TRBV24-1	TRBJ1-2	CATSDLTGGGYTF	TGTGCCACCAGTGATTTGACAGGTGGTGGCTACACCTTC
-	-	TRBV6-5	TRBJ2-6	CASSYYGSGANVLTF	TGTGCCAGCAGTTACTACGGCTCTGGGGCCAACGTCCTGACTTTC
-	-	TRBV28	TRBJ1-2	CASSLVGGADRYTF	TGTGCCAGCAGTTTGGTTGGGGGGGCCGACCGCTACACCTTC
-	-	TRBV6-5	TRBJ1-1	CASSYGQGTEAFF	TGTGCCAGCAGTTACGGCCAGGGAACTGAAGCTTTCTTT
TRBD1	-	TRBV5-1	TRBJ2-1	CASSSAGGINEQFF	TGCGCCAGCAGCTCGGCAGGGGGTATCAATGAGCAGTTCTTC
-	-	TRBV5-1	TRBJ2-2	CASSLTGITGELFF	TGCGCCAGCAGCTTGACAGGGATCACCGGGGAGCTGTTTTTT